This T cell receptor (beta chain) was captured in a study of early T cells in non-severe SARS-CoV-2 infection. MiXCR, applied by TCRdb to the 5' RACE reads, yields one record per CDR3 protein. Here the sample spans tens of thousands of distinct CDR3 sequences, 5% to 6.5% being singletons. This clonotype appeared a few times. The V gene's germline CDR1 is MNHEY and CDR2 SVGEGT. The V gene lost 5 bases and the J gene lost 0 bases, with 11 bases spanning the gap. CDR3 length equals 15 residues. What was sequenced was whole blood. The TCR comes from an adult who was a healthcare worker with PCR-confirmed SARS-CoV-2 infection or an uninfected control (not recorded which). The genes are TRBV6-2 or TRBV6-3 and TRBJ1-5; D unresolved. CDR3 in DNA: TGTGCCAGCAGTGCTGGACGGGATAGCAATCAGCCCCAGCATTTT. Translation gives CASSAGRDSNQPQHF.